Presented here are 26 T cell receptor beta chains from one specimen sequenced in a study of cytomegalovirus exposure and HLA in healthy donors. PCR was performed using 60 Vbeta and 13 Jbeta primers. Clones were sequenced by immunoSEQ multiplex PCR, and TCRdb holds only the in-frame ones, with some missing. Among around 94,000 clones listed, about 62% were seen once. Sequencing was performed on PBMCs. All receptors come from a man aged 25 to 40 in good health and CMV-seronegative.

The chain combines TRBV2 with TRBJ1-5, with 7 bases that match TRBD1. Germline V gene lookup returns CDR1 SNHLY and CDR2 FYNNEI. V shed 6 bases and J 2 bases; nucleotides not matched to a gene: 7. The CDR3 consists of 15 residues. The CDR3 nucleotides are TGTGCCAGCAGGGACAGGTGGGGGGGCAATCAGCCCCAGCATTTT. Encoded protein: CASRDRWGGNQPQHF.

V gene TRBV7-3 combines with J gene TRBJ1-1; TRBD1 is a possible D gene (5 bases). The CDR3 is 13 residues long. Germline loops: CDR1 SGHTA, CDR2 FQGTGA. V shed 5 bases and J shed 7 bases, with 14 bases lying between them. The CDR3 sequence: CASSRMGRGEAFF. CDR3 coding DNA: TGTGCCAGCAGCCGTATGGGGAGGGGTGAAGCTTTCTTT.

The chain combines TRBV12-1 with TRBJ1-2; the D segment call TRBD1 is taken from the table without a DNA check. TRBV12-1 is noted as a pseudogene. The CDR3 sequence is 15 residues long. The CDR3 nucleotides read TGTGCCAGCAGCCCCGGACAGGGCCCTAACTATGGCTACACCTTC. Amino acids: CASSPGQGPNYGYTF.

The V and J genes are TRBV7-2 and TRBJ2-1; 9 positions match TRBD1. This CDR3 region has 16 residues. CDR1 and CDR2 from the germline V gene are SGHTA and FQGNSA. V was clipped by 5 bases and J by 7 bases; unmatched bases: 12. The CDR3 loop reads CASSVPGQGPRNEQFF. Here the CDR3 DNA reads TGTGCCAGCAGCGTCCCGGGACAGGGCCCACGAAATGAGCAGTTCTTC.

The chain has TRBV6-1 and TRBJ2-7, with TRBD1 matching 8 bases. V was clipped by 4 bases and J by 5 bases; unmatched bases: 10. This CDR3 is 15 amino acids long. Per the germline V gene, CDR1 is MNHNS and CDR2 is SASEGT. CDR3 protein: CASSGGTGAVDEQYF. The CDR3 nucleotides are TGTGCCAGCAGTGGTGGGACAGGCGCGGTCGACGAGCAGTACTTC.

CDR3 sequence (DNA): TGTGCCAGCAGCGTACTCGGACTAGTAGGTGCAAGTGAGACCCAGTACTTC. Protein sequence: CASSVLGLVGASETQYF. The rearrangement joins TRBV9 to TRBJ2-5; 7 bases are a match to TRBD2. Per the germline V gene, CDR1 is SGDLS and CDR2 is YYNGEE. The CDR3 is made up of 17 amino acids. V shed 1 base, J shed 5 bases, and the junction held 14 bases outside the gene matches. The whole variable domain, filled in from reference TRBV9 and TRBJ2-5, reads DSGVTQTPKHLITATGQRVTLRCSPRSGDLSVYWYQQSLDQGLQFLIQYYNGEERAKGNILERFSAQQFPDLHSELNLSSLELGDSALYFCASSVLGLVGASETQYFGPGTRLLVL.

This clone came up a few times. The V and J genes are TRBV18 and TRBJ2-7, with 9 bases aligning to TRBD2. The germline gives CDR1 KGHSH, CDR2 LQKENI. Germline trimming cut 9 bases from V and 0 bases from J; bases unmatched to any gene: 9. The CDR3 is 15 residues long. CDR3: CASSTSGWGSYEQYF. CDR3 coding DNA: TGTGCCAGTTCAACTAGCGGGTGGGGCTCCTACGAGCAGTACTTC.

The chain employs TRBV27 and TRBJ1-4; D perhaps matches TRBD1 (5 bases). CDR3 size: 14 residues. Trimming shortened V by 5 bases and J by 0 bases, and 7 bases separated the two germline ends. Germline V lookup: CDR1 MNHEY, CDR2 SMNVEV (reference sequence). CDR3 residues: CASSGAATNEKLFF. The CDR3 DNA is TGTGCCAGCAGTGGGGCAGCAACTAATGAAAAACTGTTTTTT.

The rearrangement links TRBV14 to TRBJ2-7, with D unresolved. Germline loops: CDR1 SGHDN, CDR2 FVKESK. V lost 4 bases and J 2 bases, leaving 3 bases between the germline ends. This CDR3 comprises 11 residues. This chain's CDR3 is CASSPAYEQYF. The DNA for the CDR3 is TGTGCCAGCAGCCCTGCCTACGAGCAGTACTTC.

For the CDR3, the DNA is TGCGCCAGCAGCTTGGACCGGGACATTCAGTACTTC. Residues: CASSLDRDIQYF. The rearrangement joins TRBV5-1 to TRBJ2-4; D unresolved. Germline CDR1 and CDR2: SGHRS and YFSETQ. The CDR3 has 12 amino acids. V shed 0 bases and J shed 8 bases, with 6 bases lying between them.

This chain uses TRBV5-6 with TRBJ1-3; D might be TRBD1 (5 bases). The CDR3 sequence is 13 residues long. Germline values: CDR1 SGHDT, CDR2 YYEEEE. V lost 4 bases and J lost 4, with 9 bases in between. CDR3 DNA sequence: TGTGCCAGCAGCCTGACAGCCGGAAACACCATATATTTT. Protein product: CASSLTAGNTIYF.

This clone was seen more than once but under ten times. The chain recombines TRBV10-3 with TRBJ2-7; 12 bases are shared with TRBD1. J lost 6 bases, V lost 6 bases, and 6 bases had no gene match. This CDR3 comprises 14 residues. Germline V gives CDR1 ENHRY, CDR2 SYGVKD. CDR3 coding DNA: TGTGCCATCAGACCCGGGACAGGGGGCTTCGAGCAGTACTTC. Its protein is CAIRPGTGGFEQYF.

The CDR3 spells CASSLEGLRLAGSGFYNEQFF. The DNA for the CDR3 is TGTGCCAGCAGCTTAGAAGGGCTCCGGCTAGCGGGATCAGGGTTCTACAATGAGCAGTTCTTC. This chain connects TRBV7-3 to TRBJ2-1; 9 nucleotides line up with TRBD2. After removal of 2 bases from V and 3 bases from J, the junction contained 20 bases not matched to a gene. CDR1 SGHTA and CDR2 FQGTGA come from the germline V gene. The CDR3 has 21 amino acids.

The rearrangement links TRBV10-3 to TRBJ2-7; 10 bases are shared with TRBD1. The CDR3 totals 14 residues. Trimming removed 10 bases from V and 0 bases from J; junction bases left unmatched: 6. Germline values: CDR1 ENHRY, CDR2 SYGVKD. The CDR3 is CATHGQGVSYEQYF. In DNA, the CDR3 is TGTGCCACCCACGGACAGGGGGTCTCCTACGAGCAGTACTTC.

The V and J genes are TRBV28 and TRBJ1-1; D remains unclear. The V end lost 2 bases, the J end lost 0 bases, and 7 bases lay between the germline ends. This CDR3 has 14 amino acids. Per the germline V gene, CDR1 is MDHEN and CDR2 is SYDVKM. The CDR3 protein is CASSLVLVNTEAFF. In DNA form, the CDR3 reads TGTGCCAGCAGTTTAGTCCTCGTGAACACTGAAGCTTTCTTT.

The V call is TRBV4-1, the J call TRBJ2-5; a possible D gene is TRBD1 (6 bases). The CDR3 runs to 15 residues. Germline-derived CDR1 and CDR2 are MGHRA and YSYEKL. Between the trimmed V and J ends, which lost 2 bases and 4 bases, there was a span of 14 bases. The CDR3 DNA sequence: TGCGCCAGCAGCCAACCCCCACAGGGCGGAGAGACCCAGTACTTC. This translates into CASSQPPQGGETQYF.

The rearrangement uses TRBV19 and TRBJ1-1; the match to TRBD1 covers 7 bases. There are 14 residues in the CDR3. Trimming at V came to 5 bases and at J to 5 bases, leaving 8 bases not matched to a gene. Per germline, CDR1 LNHDA and CDR2 SQIVND (reference sequence). CDR3 residues: CASSSQGVGTEAFF. CDR3 nucleotide sequence: TGTGCCAGTAGTTCCCAGGGGGTGGGGACTGAAGCTTTCTTT.

This rearrangement joins TRBV9 to TRBJ2-2; D might be TRBD1 (6 bases). Trimming stripped 4 bases from V and 4 bases from J, with 11 bases between. From germline, CDR1 is SGDLS and CDR2 YYNGEE. The CDR3 spans 14 residues. The CDR3 reads CASSPQDSTGELFF. In DNA form, the CDR3 reads TGTGCCAGCAGCCCTCAGGACAGCACCGGGGAGCTGTTTTTT.

The genes are TRBV5-1 and TRBJ2-3; the match to TRBD2 covers 14 bases. This CDR3 is built from 16 residues. In germline, CDR1 is SGHRS, CDR2 YFSETQ. V was clipped by 4 bases and J by 4 bases; unmatched bases: 5. The CDR3 sequence is CASSPGLAGAPDTQYF. CDR3 sequence (DNA): TGCGCCAGCAGCCCGGGACTAGCGGGAGCCCCAGATACGCAGTATTTT.

CDR3 nucleotide sequence: TGCGCCAGCACCAAACTATCATGGACTAGCGGGTCTGAGCAGTACTTC. Residues: CASTKLSWTSGSEQYF. The V and J genes are TRBV5-1 and TRBJ2-7; 11 nucleotides align to TRBD2. From germline, CDR1 is SGHRS and CDR2 YFSETQ. With V trimmed by 6 bases and J by 7 bases, 15 bases remained unmatched. This CDR3 is built from 16 residues.

This clone was seen a single time. The chain is built from TRBV7-2 and TRBJ2-7, with D perhaps TRBD1 (6 bases). Trimming shortened V by 3 bases and J by 2 bases, and 8 bases separated the two germline ends. The germline V gene has CDR1 SGHTA and CDR2 FQGNSA. The CDR3 runs 13 residues. The CDR3 sequence is CASSFTGTYEQYF. Written as DNA, the CDR3 is TGTGCCAGCAGCTTCACAGGGACCTACGAGCAGTACTTC.

In regard to this clone: At one end, the junction sequence differs from germline, possibly due to a read error. The V and J genes are TRBV7-9 and TRBJ2-7; 14 bases match TRBD2. This CDR3 contains 18 residues. The V gene's germline CDR1 is SEHNR and CDR2 FQNEAQ (reference sequence). CDR3 bases: TGTTCCAGCAGCCCATACCCTGGGACTAGCGGGGGACTTTACGAGCAGTACTTC. This sequence encodes CSSSPYPGTSGGLYEQYF. The whole variable domain, remainder taken from reference TRBV7-9 and TRBJ2-7, is DTGVSQNPRHKITKRGQNVTFRCDPISEHNRLYWYRQTLGQGPEFLTYFQNEAQLEKSRLLSDRFSAERPKGSFSTLEIQRTEQGDSAMYLCSSSPYPGTSGGLYEQYFGPGTRLTVT.

With respect to this clone: Other DNA sequences in the same sample also yield this CDR3. The chain recombines TRBV28 with TRBJ2-7, with TRBD2 matching over 9 bases. The germline V gene encodes CDR1 MDHEN and CDR2 SYDVKM. V gave up 2 bases and J gave up 1 base; unmatched junction bases: 3. The CDR3 contains 15 residues. CDR3 region: CASSLGLASSYEQYF. CDR3 nucleotides: TGTGCCAGCAGTTTAGGACTAGCGTCTTCCTACGAGCAGTACTTC.

This clone has only one observation. The chain uses TRBV5-8 and TRBJ2-7; tentatively, D is TRBD1 (6 bases). CDR3 length: 15 residues. The germline V and J ends were trimmed by 0 bases and 3 bases, with 13 bases remaining between them. Germline loops: CDR1 SGHTS, CDR2 YDEGEE. CDR3 in DNA: TGTGCCAGCAGCTTGGTGGGGGCAATCCGCTACGAGCAGTACTTC. This sequence encodes CASSLVGAIRYEQYF.

The chain combines TRBV19 with TRBJ1-5; D may be TRBD1 (6 bases). Germline loops: CDR1 LNHDA, CDR2 SQIVND (reference sequence). The CDR3 has 15 residues. With 1 base removed from V and 5 bases from J, the gap between germline ends came to 12 bases. The CDR3 DNA follows: TGTGCCAGTAGTATAGGACAGGAGAAGGATCAGCCCCAGCATTTT. Translating it yields CASSIGQEKDQPQHF.

J is TRBJ2-7 and V is TRBV2, with a tentative D call TRBD1 (7 bases). Germline V CDR1 and CDR2: SNHLY, FYNNEI. The CDR3 is 13 amino acids. V lost 11 bases and J 3 bases, leaving 17 bases between the germline ends. CDR3 protein: CAGRSGGLYEQYF. The DNA for the CDR3 is TGTGCCGGGAGATCAGGGGGGCTCTACGAGCAGTACTTC.